The present T cell receptor beta chain was sequenced within a study of T cell repertoires in cytomegalovirus infection. Turning to the study itself: The authors relied on CMV epitopes, both recently identified HLA-C-restricted and well-studied HLA-B-restricted. Public TCR beta signatures were indicative of both CMV infection and a matching HLA type.

This clonotype was counted between two and nine times. What it binds is unknown. Each CDR3 protein gets one entry after TCRdb re-called the reads with MiXCR. The table records 230,000 or so distinct CDR3 sequences, 38% of them present only once. The sequences come from CD8+ T cells from cultured PBMCs, collected from culture after CMV antigen stimulation. This clonotype was obtained from a human donor in good health (CMV status not recorded). Some clones in this sample may be carry-over from other donors' samples.

CDR3 region: CASSEGWRGGDYNEQFF. CDR3 sequence (DNA): TGTGCCAGCAGTGAAGGCTGGCGGGGGGGCGACTACAATGAGCAGTTCTTC. The chain recombines TRBV6-1 with TRBJ2-1; 9 bases align to TRBD2. The CDR3 loop spans 17 amino acids. Germline lookup yields CDR1 MNHNS and CDR2 SASEGT. V shed 1 base and J 3 bases; nucleotides not matched to a gene: 7.